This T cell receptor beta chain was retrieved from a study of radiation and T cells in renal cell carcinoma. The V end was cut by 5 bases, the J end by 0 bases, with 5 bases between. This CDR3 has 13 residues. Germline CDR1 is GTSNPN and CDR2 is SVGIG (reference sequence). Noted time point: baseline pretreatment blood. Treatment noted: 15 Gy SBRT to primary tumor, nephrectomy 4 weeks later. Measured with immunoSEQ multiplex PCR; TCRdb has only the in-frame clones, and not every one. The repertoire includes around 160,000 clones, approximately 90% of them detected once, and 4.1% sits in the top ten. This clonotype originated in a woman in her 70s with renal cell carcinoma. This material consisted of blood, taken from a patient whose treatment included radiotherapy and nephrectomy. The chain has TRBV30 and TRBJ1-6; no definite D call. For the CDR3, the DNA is TGTGCCTGGCGGGACTCCTATAATTCACCCCTCCACTTT. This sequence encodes CAWRDSYNSPLHF.